These T cell receptor beta chains were read from a single sample in a study of T-cell memory formation after mild COVID-19. One entry per CDR3 protein results from TCRdb running MiXCR on the 5' RACE reads. This table holds about 270,000 distinct CDR3 sequences, roughly 17% found once. Input material: PBMCs or a T cell subset sorted from them (not recorded which). The receptors come from a man aged 18-30 years who had mild COVID-19 (a few samples of this study predate the infection). Cell type and time point are not known. Each CDR3 is given with its conserved first and last residue. The order of the fields is clone size, D gene, V gene, J gene, CDR3 length, CDR3 DNA, CDR3 protein. D genes are given only for firm matches. Clone size is stated in some rows and not others, as once, few, many or a class when expanded.

many,-,TRBV27,TRBJ2-7,14,TGTGCCAGCAGTTTAATCAGGGGAGCTCATGAGCAGTACTTC,CASSLIRGAHEQYF
-,-,TRBV20-1,TRBJ2-7,18,TGCAGTGCTAGAGATTGGGCCGGGGGGCTCCTCCCCTCCTACGAGCAGTACTTC,CSARDWAGGLLPSYEQYF
few,TRBD2,TRBV9,TRBJ2-1,14,TGTGCCAGCAGCGTAGGCGGGGGGGCCGTTGAGCAGTTCTTC,CASSVGGGAVEQFF
-,-,TRBV28,TRBJ1-4,12,TGTGCCAGCAGTGAGGCTAATGAAAAACTGTTTTTT,CASSEANEKLFF
-,TRBD2,TRBV9,TRBJ2-1,16,TGTGCCAGCAGCGTCGGGGGGGGGCAGGACTACAATGAGCAGTTCTTC,CASSVGGGQDYNEQFF
-,-,TRBV5-1,TRBJ1-1,13,TGCGCCAGCAGCAATACAGGCGCCACTGAAGCTTTCTTT,CASSNTGATEAFF
-,-,TRBV7-8,TRBJ1-1,14,TGTGCCAGCAGCCCCATTTACCGAAGCACTGAAGCTTTCTTT,CASSPIYRSTEAFF
-,-,TRBV27,TRBJ2-5,14,TGTGCCAGCAGTTTATCGATTTCCCAAGAGACCCAGTACTTC,CASSLSISQETQYF
few,-,TRBV29-1,TRBJ1-1,11,TGCAGCGCCAGGGGATACACTGAAGCTTTCTTT,CSARGYTEAFF
many,-,TRBV4-2,TRBJ2-2,13,TGTGCCAGCACCCTCGAGCCCACCGGGGAGCTGTTTTTT,CASTLEPTGELFF
few,-,TRBV25-1,TRBJ1-2,14,TGTGCCAGCAGTGAATATCCACGAACCCTCGGCTACACCTTC,CASSEYPRTLGYTF
-,-,TRBV21-1,TRBJ2-3,15,TGTGCCAGCAGCAAAGTTTGTGGGGGGGCAGATACGCAGTATTTT,CASSKVCGGADTQYF
few,-,TRBV12-3/TRBV12-4,TRBJ1-4,14,TGTGCCAGCAGTTCTACAGAAGCATTTGAAAAACTGTTTTTT,CASSSTEAFEKLFF
once,-,TRBV4-1,TRBJ2-1,13,TGCGCCAGCAGCTGGGGGAGCGGCAATGAGCAGTTCTTC,CASSWGSGNEQFF
-,-,TRBV20-1,TRBJ1-1,13,TGCAGTGCTTACCGGGGCCTAAACACTGAAGCTTTCTTT,CSAYRGLNTEAFF
-,-,TRBV11-1,TRBJ2-7,15,TGTGCCAGCAGCTTAGAGCCGCGACCCGGCTCCGAGCAGTACTTC,CASSLEPRPGSEQYF
few,-,TRBV10-3,TRBJ2-7,10,TGTGCCACCGGGGCCTACGAGCAGTACTTC,CATGAYEQYF
-,TRBD1,TRBV2,TRBJ1-4,13,TGTGCCAGCATACCAGGGGGTAATGAAAAACTGTTTTTT,CASIPGGNEKLFF
-,-,TRBV7-2,TRBJ1-1,14,TGTGCCAGCAGCTTAGGGAGGGTAGAGACTGAAGCTTTCTTT,CASSLGRVETEAFF
-,TRBD1,TRBV27,TRBJ1-2,14,TGTGCCAGCAGTTTGCTGGGGACAGAATATGGCTACACCTTC,CASSLLGTEYGYTF
-,-,TRBV29-1,TRBJ2-3,14,TGCAGCGTTGTCAGGGCAAGTTCCACAGATACGCAGTATTTT,CSVVRASSTDTQYF
-,TRBD1,TRBV7-3,TRBJ2-3,15,TGTGCCAGCAGCCAGGGACAGCCTAGCACAGATACGCAGTATTTT,CASSQGQPSTDTQYF
-,-,TRBV19,TRBJ2-5,16,TGTGCCAGTAGTGGACGCCGGGACGGTGATTTGGAGACCCAGTACTTC,CASSGRRDGDLETQYF
few,-,TRBV5-1,TRBJ1-1,13,TGCGCCAGCAGCTTTCTTCTGAGAGATGAAGCTTTCTTT,CASSFLLRDEAFF
few,TRBD1,TRBV7-2,TRBJ1-2,17,TGTGCCAGCAGCTTCCCAGGTTTCCAGGGGGTAAACTATGGCTACACCTTC,CASSFPGFQGVNYGYTF
-,-,TRBV21-1,TRBJ2-3,17,TGTGCCAGCAGCAAGGGGAGAATGACAGGACCCACAGATACGCAGTATTTT,CASSKGRMTGPTDTQYF
-,-,TRBV5-4,TRBJ2-1,14,TGTGCCAGCAGCTTTCGCGGGGGCAAGGATGAGCAGTTCTTC,CASSFRGGKDEQFF
-,TRBD1,TRBV29-1,TRBJ1-2,14,TGCAGCGCTGGGACAGGCGACTTTAACTATGGCTACACCTTC,CSAGTGDFNYGYTF
many,TRBD1,TRBV7-2,TRBJ1-4,14,TGTGCCAGCAGCTTTTGGCAGGGGGACGAAAAACTGTTTTTT,CASSFWQGDEKLFF
few,TRBD1,TRBV29-1,TRBJ1-5,13,TGCAGCGCCTGGACAGGGGTCGGTCAGCCCCAGCATTTT,CSAWTGVGQPQHF
many,-,TRBV4-3,TRBJ2-3,15,TGCGCCAGCAGCCAGTCAGGCGGGTTCTACGGTACGCAGTATTTT,CASSQSGGFYGTQYF
-,TRBD2,TRBV30,TRBJ2-7,15,TGTGCCTGGAGCCCCCCTAGCGGGGGGGAAGCCGAGCAGTACTTC,CAWSPPSGGEAEQYF
-,-,TRBV28,TRBJ2-3,15,TGTGCCAGCAGCAATAAGGACGCCCGCACAGATACGCAGTATTTT,CASSNKDARTDTQYF
-,-,TRBV7-9,TRBJ2-1,13,TGTGCCAGCAGCTTAGCGCCGAGCAATGAGCAGTTCTTC,CASSLAPSNEQFF
-,-,TRBV27,TRBJ2-3,17,TGTGCCAGCAGCCTACGCTCGGGACTCGGGGGCACAGATACGCAGTATTTT,CASSLRSGLGGTDTQYF
-,-,TRBV10-3,TRBJ2-1,14,TGTGCCATCCAGGGGCGTCTAGCCTCCGATGAGCAGTTCTTC,CAIQGRLASDEQFF
few,-,TRBV29-1,TRBJ2-3,17,TGCAGCGTTGGGGGAGGATCGGGACAAACCACCACAGATACGCAGTATTTT,CSVGGGSGQTTTDTQYF
-,-,TRBV6-5,TRBJ2-1,16,TGTGCCAGCAGCCGCGGGCGGGGCAGCTCCTACAATGAGCAGTTCTTC,CASSRGRGSSYNEQFF
many,-,TRBV7-6,TRBJ2-7,14,TGTGCCAGCAGCTTAGCTAGCGGACCCTACGAGCAGTACTTC,CASSLASGPYEQYF
few,-,TRBV10-2,TRBJ2-1,12,TGCGCCAGCAGGAGGGGGTACGATGAGCAGTTCTTC,CASRRGYDEQFF
few,-,TRBV20-1,TRBJ1-2,14,TGCAGTGCTAGCCCCCCCCCACAGGGCGAAGGCTACACCTTC,CSASPPPQGEGYTF
once,-,TRBV7-6,TRBJ2-2,17,TGTGCCAGCAGCTTAGGCTCTTCGGCGGGCCACACCGGGGAGCTGTTTTTT,CASSLGSSAGHTGELFF